This T cell receptor beta chain was observed in a study of CD8 T cells in ankylosing spondylitis. Study results and limitations: In ankylosing spondylitis patients, matched synovial fluid reportedly showed significant enrichment of disease-linked clones. Several of the motif variants were reported before in synovial fluid and blood from reactive arthritis. Apparently characteristic of ankylosing spondylitis blood was a TCR beta motif (eight highly homologous variants).

As concerns this clonotype: Its antigen is not known.

TCRdb reprocessed the 5' RACE reads via MiXCR and lists one record per CDR3 protein. The sample carries about 440,000 distinct CDR3 sequences, more than 15% recorded once. CDR3 length: 15 residues. Trimming pared 3 bases from V and 5 bases from J, leaving 14 bases between. The genes are TRBV12-3 or TRBV12-4 and TRBJ2-4; possible D gene TRBD1, 5 bases. The specimen sequenced was blood, either unsorted or a sorted T cell fraction (not recorded which). The TCR sequence derives from a male donor with ankylosing spondylitis. The CDR3 DNA reads TGTGCCAGCAGTTTGAGTCACAGGTTAGAAAACATTCAGTACTTC. Translating gives CASSLSHRLENIQYF.